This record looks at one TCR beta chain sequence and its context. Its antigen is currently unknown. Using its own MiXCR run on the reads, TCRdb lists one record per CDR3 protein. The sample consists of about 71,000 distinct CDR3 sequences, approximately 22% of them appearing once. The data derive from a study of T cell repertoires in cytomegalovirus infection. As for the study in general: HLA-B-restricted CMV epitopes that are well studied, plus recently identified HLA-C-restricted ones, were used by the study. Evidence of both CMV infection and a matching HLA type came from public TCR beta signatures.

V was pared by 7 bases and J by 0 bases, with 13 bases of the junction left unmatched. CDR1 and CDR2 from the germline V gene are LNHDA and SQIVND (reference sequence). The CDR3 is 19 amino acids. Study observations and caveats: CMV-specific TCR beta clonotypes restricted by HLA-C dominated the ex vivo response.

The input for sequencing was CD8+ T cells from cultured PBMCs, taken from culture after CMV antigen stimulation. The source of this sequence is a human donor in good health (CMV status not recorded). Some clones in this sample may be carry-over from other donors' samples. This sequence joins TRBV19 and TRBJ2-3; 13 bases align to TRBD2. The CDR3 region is CASNGLAGDKPSSTDTQYF. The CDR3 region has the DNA TGTGCCAGTAATGGACTAGCGGGGGACAAACCCTCTAGCACAGATACGCAGTATTTT.